The rows below give T cell receptor beta chains drawn from one sample of a study of cytomegalovirus exposure and HLA in healthy donors. Using immunoSEQ multiplex PCR, the repertoire was profiled, and TCRdb retains in-frame clones only, with some absent. The top ten hold less than 15% of the sample, which has approximately 190,000 clones, about 80% seen once. Source material: PBMCs. Every receptor here comes from a woman in her twenties or thirties in good health and CMV-seropositive. Both conserved end residues are part of each CDR3. Each record gives: clone size, V gene, D gene, CDR3 length, J gene, CDR3 DNA, CDR3 protein. D genes are given only for firm matches. Size is stated for part of the rows, as once, few or many counts, or as a class when the clone is expanded.

>NA|TRBV5-1|NA|14|TRBJ1-1
TGCGCCAGCAGCTTGGTCGGGGAGGTCACTGAAGCTTTCTTT
CASSLVGEVTEAFF
>NA|TRBV7-7|TRBD1|15|TRBJ2-7
TGTGCTAGCAGCTACCGGGACAGGGTCCCCTACGAGCAGTACTTC
CASSYRDRVPYEQYF
>NA|TRBV5-1|TRBD2|16|TRBJ2-5
TGCGCCAGCAGCTTGGGGGCAAGCGGGAGACAAGAGACCCAGTACTTC
CASSLGASGRQETQYF
>NA|TRBV5-1|TRBD1|14|TRBJ1-2
TGCGCCAGCAGCTTTGAAGGGGGCTACTATGGCTACACCTTC
CASSFEGGYYGYTF
>NA|TRBV2|TRBD1|14|TRBJ1-4
TGTGCCAGCAGTTTGGACAGGGGAAGGGAAAAACTGTTTTTT
CASSLDRGREKLFF
>NA|TRBV6-4|TRBD1|15|TRBJ2-2
TGTGCCAGCAGTGACTCGGGGGACAGCGCCGGGGAGCTGTTTTTT
CASSDSGDSAGELFF
>NA|TRBV7-9|TRBD1|14|TRBJ1-2
TGTTCCAGCAGCTCGGTGGGACAGGGTAGAGGCTACACCTTC
CSSSSVGQGRGYTF
>NA|TRBV9|NA|13|TRBJ1-2
TGTGCCAGCAGCGCGGGGGGCTCCTATGGCTACACCTTC
CASSAGGSYGYTF
>NA|TRBV7-6|TRBD1|15|TRBJ1-3
TGTGCCAGCAGCCTAACAGGGGTCTCTGGAAACACCATATATTTT
CASSLTGVSGNTIYF
>NA|TRBV27|NA|13|TRBJ2-5
TGTGCCACCCTGGCCGAGGGGGGGGAGACCCAGTACTTC
CATLAEGGETQYF
>NA|TRBV6-4|TRBD1|14|TRBJ2-7
TGTGCCAGCAGTCTCCTGGACAGGGTCTCTGAGCAGTACTTC
CASSLLDRVSEQYF
>NA|TRBV5-4|TRBD1|12|TRBJ2-7
TGTGCCAGCAGCTGGGACAGTAGTAGGCAGTACTTC
CASSWDSSRQYF
>NA|TRBV11-2|NA|13|TRBJ2-3
TGTGCCAGCAGCTTAATATTGTCGGATACGCAGTATTTT
CASSLILSDTQYF
>few|TRBV6-6|NA|13|TRBJ1-4
TGTGCCAGCAGTCCACAGGGAAGCGGAAAACTGTTTTTT
CASSPQGSGKLFF
>NA|TRBV29-1|TRBD2|15|TRBJ2-5
TGCAGCGTATCTCAGGGACTAGCGGGAGGAGAGACCCAGTACTTC
CSVSQGLAGGETQYF
>NA|TRBV7-7|TRBD1|14|TRBJ2-3
TGTGCTAGCAGCGTTTACAGGGGGACAGATACGCAGTATTTT
CASSVYRGTDTQYF
>NA|TRBV7-9|NA|14|TRBJ2-5
TGTGCCAGCAGCTTAGGCCTCAGGCAAGAGACCCAGTACTTC
CASSLGLRQETQYF
>NA|TRBV28|NA|13|TRBJ2-7
TGTCTGGTAGGGAGGAAGGCCCCCTACGAGCAGTACTTC
CLVGRKAPYEQYF
>NA|TRBV7-2|TRBD2|16|TRBJ2-5
TGTGCCAGCAGCAGGCTCCGGGACTACTACCAAGAGACCCAGTACTTC
CASSRLRDYYQETQYF
>NA|TRBV27|NA|16|TRBJ2-2
TGTGCCAGCAGTTTATTATTGAACAGGGCCTCCGGGGAGCTGTTTTTT
CASSLLLNRASGELFF
>NA|TRBV21-1|NA|13|TRBJ1-5
TGTGCCAGTCGCACAGGGAACGATCAGCCCCAGCATTTT
CASRTGNDQPQHF
>NA|TRBV4-1|NA|17|TRBJ2-7
TGCGCCAGCAGCCAAGATCCTGGCGGTCAGCGGAGGGACGAGCAGTACTTC
CASSQDPGGQRRDEQYF
>NA|TRBV27|TRBD2|15|TRBJ2-2
TGTGCCAGCAGTTTATGGGGGGGGAACACCGGGGAGCTGTTTTTT
CASSLWGGNTGELFF
>NA|TRBV9|NA|16|TRBJ2-1
TGTGCCAGCAGCTTCAGTCTAGCCGAATCCTACAATGAGCAGTTCTTC
CASSFSLAESYNEQFF
>NA|TRBV28|NA|14|TRBJ2-4
TGTGCCAGCAGTTTTGAGGAGGCCAAAAACATTCAGTACTTC
CASSFEEAKNIQYF
>NA|TRBV5-1|TRBD2|19|TRBJ2-2
TGCGCCAGCAGCGGGGCCTGGACTAGCGGGAGGTCGAACACCGGGGAGCTGTTTTTT
CASSGAWTSGRSNTGELFF
>NA|TRBV19|NA|14|TRBJ2-5
TGTGCCAGTAGTATAAGGCAGGGGTCGGAGACCCAGTACTTC
CASSIRQGSETQYF